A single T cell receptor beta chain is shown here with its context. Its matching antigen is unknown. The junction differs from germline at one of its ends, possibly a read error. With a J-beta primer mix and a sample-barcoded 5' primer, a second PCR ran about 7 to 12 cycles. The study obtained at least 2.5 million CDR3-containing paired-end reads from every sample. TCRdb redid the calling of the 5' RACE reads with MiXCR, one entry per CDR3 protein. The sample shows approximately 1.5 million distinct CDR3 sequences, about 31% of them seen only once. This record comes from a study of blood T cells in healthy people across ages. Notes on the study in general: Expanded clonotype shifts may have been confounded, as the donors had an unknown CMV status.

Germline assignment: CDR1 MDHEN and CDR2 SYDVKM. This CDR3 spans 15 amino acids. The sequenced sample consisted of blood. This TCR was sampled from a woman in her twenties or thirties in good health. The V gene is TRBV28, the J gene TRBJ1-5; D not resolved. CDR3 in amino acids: CASRGRWVSSQPQHF. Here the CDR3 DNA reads TGTGCCAGCAGGGGCAGGTGGGTTAGCAGTCAGCCCCAGCATTTT.